This TCR beta chain was found in a study of T cell responses to AZD1222 COVID-19 vaccine. Study information: Recipients boosted at about 4 weeks or about 12 weeks are pooled.

The method was immunoSEQ multiplex PCR; TCRdb's version includes in-frame clones alone and lacks a portion of them. The sample gives 140,000 to 150,000 clones, around 93% of which show up once; approximately 2.1% is in the top ten. Study conclusions and caveats: Sampling captured repertoires only after the peak T cell response. Females outnumbered males among donors, who were mostly white British; clonal diversity was possibly underestimated. Spike-specific TCR breadth and depth both grew after two AZD1222 doses.

Points on this clone: Its antigen is currently unknown.

This specimen consisted of peripheral blood, obtained on day 0 of AZD1222 vaccination. This clonotype was obtained from an adult in good health.

The CDR3, as DNA: TGTGCCAGCACCCTAAAGGGGACAGGGAATGGCTACACCTTC. Amino acids: CASTLKGTGNGYTF. The chain has TRBV7-9 and TRBJ1-2; 9 bases map to TRBD1. Per the germline V gene, CDR1 is SEHNR and CDR2 is FQNEAQ (reference sequence). Trimming at V came to 7 bases and at J to 6 bases, leaving 9 bases not matched to a gene. The CDR3 has 14 amino acids. Based on the CDR3 plus reference TRBV7-9 and TRBJ1-2, the full variable domain is DTGVSQNPRHKITKRGQNVTFRCDPISEHNRLYWYRQTLGQGPEFLTYFQNEAQLEKSRLLSDRFSAERPKGSFSTLEIQRTEQGDSAMYLCASTLKGTGNGYTFGSGTRLTVV.